The source of this T cell receptor beta chain is a study of blood T cell repertoires in COVID-19. About the study: Samples of COVID-19 (acute and convalescent) were obtained from the United States, Italy and Spain.

Authors' methods: How many nucleated cells were present was estimated from reference gene primer amplification. The protocol was immunoSEQ multiplex PCR, while the TCRdb copy is restricted to in-frame clones and leaves out a portion. V and J calls and clone size are copied from that table; D and trimming were computed from the DNA. The sample contains about 260,000 clones, about nine tenths of which appear only once. Trimming removed 10 bases from V and 3 bases from J; junction bases left unmatched: 5. The CDR3 sequence is 13 residues long. The germline V gene has CDR1 MNHNY and CDR2 SVGAGI (reference sequence). In this sample, this clone turned up a few times.

This TCR was sampled from a woman aged 25 to 39 with COVID-19, enrolled during active disease. This chain links TRBV6-6 with TRBJ2-7; TRBD2 matches at 11 bases. The sequenced material came from peripheral blood. CDR3 sequence: CATLAGGGYEQYF. DNA for the CDR3: TGTGCCACCCTAGCGGGAGGCGGCTACGAGCAGTACTTC.